This T cell receptor beta chain appears in the sequencing data of a study of cytotoxic CD8 clonotypes in ibrutinib-treated CLL. Libraries were prepared by immunoSEQ multiplex PCR; TCRdb keeps only in-frame clonotypes and omits some of them. This sample has around 310,000 clones, with roughly 80% found just once. The germline V gene encodes CDR1 GTSNPN and CDR2 SVGIG (reference sequence). This CDR3 is 17 amino acids long. The junction had 14 bases not matched to a gene; V was cut back by 3 bases and J by 4 bases. The source was PBMCs, collected before ibrutinib treatment. The rearrangement uses TRBV30 and TRBJ2-1; 8 nucleotides line up with TRBD2. The receptor was isolated from a human donor with chronic lymphocytic leukemia. CDR3 coding DNA: TGTGCCTGGAGCCCGGGTGTGCGGGAGGTCGGATACAATGAGCAGTTCTTC. Its protein product is CAWSPGVREVGYNEQFF.